This TCR beta chain was captured in a study of T cells in Graves' hyperthyroidism and ophthalmopathy. Study findings and constraints: Model predictions of ophthalmopathy came a median 6.5 months before onset. A 13 V-J signature model discriminated ophthalmopathy versus stable hyperthyroidism.

The CDR3 loop spans 16 amino acids. J gave up 8 bases and V 3 bases, and 7 bases lay outside the gene matches. Germline-derived CDR1 and CDR2 are LGHDT and YNNKEL (reference sequence). This clonotype was seen ten or more times. What it recognizes is unknown. TCR beta CDR3 regions were amplified from RNA. Carried out on the TCR CDR3, a first-round RT-PCR used the HTBI primer set. TCRdb independently ran MiXCR on the multiplex PCR reads; one entry per CDR3 protein. The sample has about 370,000 distinct CDR3 sequences, about 16% seen once. PBMCs were obtained from roughly 10 ml fresh peripheral blood. Sequences were obtained from blood. The receptor was isolated from an older woman with Graves' ophthalmopathy. The genes are TRBV3-1 and TRBJ1-4; 12 bases are shared with TRBD1. The CDR3 region has the DNA TGTGCCAGCAGCCAGTACGGGACAGGGGGCCGAGAAAAACTGTTTTTT. Its protein is CASSQYGTGGREKLFF.